The next 8 T cell receptor beta chains were all read from a single sample in a study of vaccination effects on CD4 cells after COVID-19. Antigen-specific CD4+ T cell clonotypes were called by their expansion after viral peptide-pool culture in ViraFEST. CD4+ T cells were isolated after 10 days of culture. Between March and December 2020, the person had a SARS-CoV-2 infection that PCR confirmed. This table comes from immunoSEQ multiplex PCR, and its TCRdb copy is limited to in-frame clones, with some not included. The profile shows tens of thousands of clones, roughly 69% of them singletons. Their specific antigens are unknown. Sample: CD4+ T cells from PBMCs cultured with HCoV-NL63 spike peptides, taken before COVID-19 vaccination. The receptors were sampled from a human donor who had a prior SARS-CoV-2 infection.

The V and J genes are TRBV4-1 and TRBJ1-5, with TRBD1 matching 9 bases. The ends lost 0 bases at V and 5 bases at J; junction bases unmatched: 14. Germline V lookup: CDR1 MGHRA, CDR2 YSYEKL. The CDR3 contains 19 residues. The CDR3 nucleotides are TGCGCCAGCAGCCAAGAAGGGCCGGCACCGGGACAGGGTTATCAGCCCCAGCATTTT. Its translation: CASSQEGPAPGQGYQPQHF.

V is TRBV20-1 and J is TRBJ1-2; no firm D call. This CDR3 has 11 residues. The V end lost 3 bases, the J end lost 8 bases, and 10 bases lay between the germline ends. Looked up from germline, CDR1 is DFQATT and CDR2 is SNEGSKA (reference sequence). CDR3 loop: CSASGVRGYTF. CDR3 coding DNA: TGCAGTGCTAGCGGGGTCCGAGGCTACACCTTC.

The rearrangement uses TRBV5-8 and TRBJ2-5; D may correspond to TRBD1 or TRBD2 (5 bases each). This CDR3 region has 14 residues. Trimming stripped 3 bases from V and 5 bases from J, with 14 bases between. Germline CDR1 reads SGHTS; CDR2 reads YDEGEE. DNA of the CDR3: TGTGCCAGCAGCTCGGGACGGAGAGGGGAGACCCAGTACTTC. Its protein product is CASSSGRRGETQYF.

CDR3 sequence (DNA): TGTGCCAGCAGTTACAACAGGGCGGGGACTGAAGCTTTCTTT. This codes for CASSYNRAGTEAFF. The chain links TRBV6-5 to TRBJ1-1; tentatively, D is TRBD1 (6 bases). CDR3 size: 14 residues. The germline V gene has CDR1 MNHEY and CDR2 SVGAGI. The V and J ends lost 2 bases and 5 bases respectively, with 12 bases between them.

V usage is TRBV23-1 and J usage is TRBJ1-3; perhaps TRBD1 as D (5 bases). TRBV23-1 is known as an ORF, though its function is uncertain. V was pared by 0 bases and J by 11 bases, with 23 bases between. This CDR3 contains 17 residues. CDR3 DNA sequence: TGCGCCAGCAGTCAATCGAAACAGGTCCAACGCCTAGTCCCCATATATTTT. Encoded protein: CASSQSKQVQRLVPIYF.

The chain joins TRBV6-1 to TRBJ2-6; D is undetermined. The CDR3 runs to 16 residues. V dropped 3 bases and J dropped 0 bases, with 9 bases sitting between them. Germline V CDR1 and CDR2: MNHNS, SASEGT. CDR3 amino acids: CASSDAGTSGANVLTF. As DNA, the CDR3 is TGTGCCAGCAGTGACGCAGGCACCTCTGGGGCCAACGTCCTGACTTTC.

The chain carries TRBV19 and TRBJ2-7; D might be TRBD2 (6 bases). V lost 5 bases and J lost 1, with 12 bases in between. CDR1 LNHDA and CDR2 SQIVND come from the germline V gene (reference sequence). This CDR3 contains 14 residues. The CDR3: CASSPGLKSYEQYF. CDR3 DNA sequence: TGTGCCAGTAGTCCGGGACTCAAATCCTACGAGCAGTACTTC.

V gene TRBV5-1 combines with J gene TRBJ1-1, with a weak D call TRBD1 (5 bases). This CDR3 region has 14 residues. V was clipped by 6 bases and J by 6 bases, with 18 bases between them. Germline loops: CDR1 SGHRS, CDR2 YFSETQ. Here the CDR3 DNA reads TGCGCCAGCACCTTATCTACAGGTTCCGCTGAAGCTTTCTTT. The encoded protein is CASTLSTGSAEAFF.